The 31 T cell receptor beta chains below all came from one sample that was sequenced in a study of shared clonotypes between healthy human individuals. This table comes from immunoSEQ multiplex PCR, and its TCRdb copy is limited to in-frame clones, with some not included. The sample has about 380,000 clones, approximately 96% seen once; the top ten hold approximately 0.32%. The sample was memory CD8+ T cells sorted from blood. The subset was: CD45RO+ cells pooled with CCR7-negative TemRA cells. The receptors shown here come from a man aged 25-40 years in good health.

This rearrangement joins TRBV5-8 to TRBJ2-7; no firm D call. The V gene lost 6 bases and the J gene lost 2 bases, with 6 bases spanning the gap. The CDR3 sequence is 11 residues long. Germline CDR1 is SGHTS and CDR2 is YDEGEE. CDR3 loop: CASTNPYEQYF. The CDR3 bases are TGTGCCAGCACCAACCCCTACGAGCAGTACTTC. The variable domain in full, completed from reference TRBV5-8 and TRBJ2-7, reads EAGVTQSPTHLIKTRGQQATLRCSPISGHTSVYWYQQALGLGLQFLLWYDEGEERNRGNFPPRFSGRQFPNYSSELNVNALELEDSALYLCASTNPYEQYFGPGTRLTVT.

J is TRBJ2-5 and V is TRBV6-4; D not certain. Germline values: CDR1 MRHNA, CDR2 SNTAGT. Trimming pared 7 bases from V and 3 bases from J, leaving 3 bases between. The CDR3 has 10 amino acids. In nucleotides, the CDR3 is TGTGCCAGCACCGAAGAGACCCAGTACTTC. The encoded protein is CASTEETQYF.

This rearrangement joins TRBV4-1 to TRBJ1-2; the D gene is possibly TRBD1 (5 bases). The CDR3 extends over 15 amino acids. Germline CDR1 and CDR2: MGHRA and YSYEKL. V lost 1 base, J lost 2 bases, and 11 bases lay in between. CDR3: CASSQGAGLNYGYTF. In DNA, the CDR3 is TGCGCCAGCAGCCAAGGGGCAGGGCTCAACTATGGCTACACCTTC.

The rearrangement uses TRBV5-4 and TRBJ2-5; D is ambiguous. The CDR3 spans 14 residues. Germline V CDR1 and CDR2: SGHNT, YYREEE (reference sequence). V was pared by 4 bases and J by 2 bases, with 12 bases between. DNA for the CDR3: TGTGCCAGCAGCGTGCGACGAGGACAAGAGACCCAGTACTTC. The encoded protein is CASSVRRGQETQYF.

The chain combines TRBV15 with TRBJ2-3, with TRBD1 identical over 7 bases. This CDR3 contains 14 residues. J was trimmed by 4 bases and V by 4 bases; bases with no gene match: 5. Looked up from germline, CDR1 is LNHNV and CDR2 is YYDKDF (reference sequence). The DNA of the CDR3 is TGTGCCACCAGCAATGACAGGGATCCAGATACGCAGTATTTT. Translation gives CATSNDRDPDTQYF. The whole variable domain, filled in from reference TRBV15 and TRBJ2-3, reads DAMVIQNPRYQVTQFGKPVTLSCSQTLNHNVMYWYQQKSSQAPKLLFHYYDKDFNNEADTPDNFQSRRPNTSFCFLDIRSPGLGDTAMYLCATSNDRDPDTQYFGPGTRLTVL.

The chain employs TRBV5-1 and TRBJ2-7; D remains ambiguous. Trimming removed 0 bases from V and 3 bases from J, with 10 bases in between. CDR3 length: 14 residues. The germline V gene encodes CDR1 SGHRS and CDR2 YFSETQ. CDR3 sequence: CASSLVGPVYEQYF. As DNA, the CDR3 is TGCGCCAGCAGCTTGGTCGGACCAGTCTACGAGCAGTACTTC.

CDR3 coding DNA: TGTGCCAGCAGGTCTCAGGAAATCTCCTACGAGCAGTACTTC. Its translation is CASRSQEISYEQYF. This chain uses TRBV27 with TRBJ2-7; D ambiguous. Trimming shortened V by 6 bases and J by 0 bases, and 12 bases separated the two germline ends. Germline lookup yields CDR1 MNHEY and CDR2 SMNVEV (reference sequence). The CDR3 has 14 residues.

This chain links TRBV11-3 with TRBJ2-5, with D possibly matching TRBD2 (5 bases). The CDR3 has 13 amino acids. The germline V gene has CDR1 SGHNT and CDR2 YENEEA. V lost 4 bases and J 1 base, leaving 7 bases between the germline ends. CDR3: CASSSGIQETQYF. Here the CDR3 DNA reads TGTGCCAGCAGCTCGGGGATCCAAGAGACCCAGTACTTC.

The chain has TRBV4-2 and TRBJ2-3, with 9 bases identical to TRBD2. CDR3 size: 16 residues. With 4 bases clipped from V and 4 bases from J, the junction kept 9 bases outside the gene matches. CDR1 is LGHNA and CDR2 is YNFKEQ in the germline V gene. The CDR3 DNA is TGTGCCAGCAGCCTTCATTTAGCGGGAGAGGCAGATACGCAGTATTTT. Translating it yields CASSLHLAGEADTQYF.

As regards this clone: This CDR3 is also generated by other DNA sequences in the sample. CDR3 in DNA: TGTGCCTGGAGTGCGGGGTTGAACACTGAAGCTTTCTTT. Its translation: CAWSAGLNTEAFF. The chain has TRBV30 and TRBJ1-1, with D unclear. Trimming removed 1 base at V and 0 bases at J, with 6 bases between. Germline CDR1 reads GTSNPN; CDR2 reads SVGIG (reference sequence). There are 13 residues in the CDR3.

The rearrangement links TRBV7-9 to TRBJ1-1, with D perhaps TRBD1 (6 bases). The CDR3 extends over 13 amino acids. V lost 2 bases and J 8 bases, leaving 12 bases between the germline ends. Germline CDR1 and CDR2: SEHNR and FQNEAQ (reference sequence). CDR3 loop: CASSLQNRVEAFF. As DNA, the CDR3 is TGTGCCAGCAGCTTACAGAACAGGGTGGAAGCTTTCTTT.

V and J are TRBV14 and TRBJ1-2; D possibly corresponds to TRBD1 (5 bases). Germline V gene sequence: CDR1 SGHDN, CDR2 FVKESK. V lost 4 bases, J lost 4 bases, and 10 bases lay in between. The CDR3 spans 13 residues. The CDR3 DNA follows: TGTGCCAGCAGCCGAGACAGCTTCTATGGCTACACCTTC. Protein: CASSRDSFYGYTF.

The gene calls are TRBV19 and TRBJ1-5; D remains ambiguous. Between the trimmed V and J ends, which lost 4 bases and 6 bases, there was a span of 7 bases. The CDR3 runs 12 residues. Germline CDR1 reads LNHDA; CDR2 reads SQIVND (reference sequence). The CDR3 is CASSRVGQPQHF. The CDR3 DNA sequence: TGTGCCAGTAGTAGAGTAGGTCAGCCCCAGCATTTT.

This rearrangement joins TRBV2 to TRBJ2-1; TRBD2 is a possible D gene (6 bases). From germline, CDR1 is SNHLY and CDR2 FYNNEI. The V end lost 1 base, the J end lost 4 bases, and 8 bases lay between the germline ends. The CDR3 has 14 amino acids. CDR3 nucleotide sequence: TGTGCCAGCAGTGAAGAGGAGGGATACAATGAGCAGTTCTTC. It is translated as CASSEEEGYNEQFF.

The rearrangement links TRBV7-2 to TRBJ1-2; D gene uncertain. Germline CDR1 and CDR2: SGHTA and FQGNSA. The CDR3 contains 13 residues. V lost 2 bases and J 8 bases, leaving 12 bases between the germline ends. The chain's CDR3 is CASSLIRGSGYTF. In DNA, the CDR3 is TGTGCCAGCAGCTTAATTCGGGGTAGCGGCTACACCTTC.

The CDR3 sequence: CASSQAGTGLIYGYTF. For the CDR3, the DNA is TGCGCCAGCAGCCAAGCCGGGACAGGTTTAATCTATGGCTACACCTTC. The J gene is TRBJ1-2, the V gene TRBV4-1, with 8 bases matching TRBD1. This CDR3 spans 16 amino acids. The ends lost 1 base at V and 4 bases at J; junction bases unmatched: 8. Germline CDR1 MGHRA, CDR2 YSYEKL.

The CDR3 DNA reads as TGTTTAACCTCCCTGCGATCCTACAATGAGCAGTTCTTC. This sequence encodes CLTSLRSYNEQFF. The chain joins TRBV7-2 to TRBJ2-1; no clear D. This CDR3 is 13 amino acids long. Germline lookup yields CDR1 SGHTA and CDR2 FQGNSA.

The rearrangement joins TRBV6-5 to TRBJ2-7, with D unclear. This CDR3 spans 12 amino acids. Deletions cut 5 bases from V and 4 bases from J, with 9 bases between. Germline values: CDR1 MNHEY, CDR2 SVGAGI. CDR3 DNA sequence: TGTGCCAGCAGTCCGGACCTATACGAGCAGTACTTC. This encodes CASSPDLYEQYF.

This chain links TRBV19 with TRBJ2-7, with D uncertain. The CDR3 extends over 11 amino acids. Germline CDR1 reads LNHDA; CDR2 reads SQIVND (reference sequence). The V gene lost 6 bases and the J gene lost 3 bases, with 6 bases spanning the gap. CDR3 sequence reads: CASSSFYEQYF. Written as DNA, the CDR3 is TGTGCCAGTAGCTCCTTCTACGAGCAGTACTTC.

Comments on this clone: The junction departs from the called germline gene at one end, perhaps through a read error. This sequence joins TRBV19 and TRBJ2-1; 12 nucleotides agree with TRBD1. Germline-derived CDR1 and CDR2 are LNHDA and SQIVND (reference sequence). CDR3 length: 13 amino acids. Here the CDR3 reads CASRGQGANEQFF. In nucleotides, the CDR3 is TGTGCTAGTAGGGGACAGGGGGCCAATGAGCAGTTCTTC.

This sequence joins TRBV7-9 and TRBJ2-7; D perhaps matches TRBD2 (6 bases). This CDR3 region has 13 residues. The V end lost 0 bases, the J end lost 7 bases, and 10 bases lay between the germline ends. CDR1 is SEHNR and CDR2 is FQNEAQ in the germline V gene (reference sequence). CDR3 sequence: CASSLAPGREQYF. The CDR3 DNA sequence: TGTGCCAGCAGCTTAGCGCCAGGGAGGGAGCAGTACTTC.

This rearrangement joins TRBV30 to TRBJ2-7; 9 nucleotides agree with TRBD2. V dropped 3 bases and J dropped 10; count of bases not matched to a gene: 4. Per germline, CDR1 GTSNPN and CDR2 SVGIG (reference sequence). The CDR3 is 11 residues long. Here the CDR3 reads CAWRIAGVQYF. The CDR3 region has the DNA TGTGCCTGGAGGATAGCGGGAGTTCAGTACTTC.

The chain joins TRBV11-2 to TRBJ2-7; 7 bases map to TRBD2. CDR1 is SGHAT, CDR2 FQNNGV, per germline. The CDR3 has 15 amino acids. V dropped 3 bases and J dropped 2; count of bases not matched to a gene: 7. CDR3 sequence reads: CASSFVAGPTYEQYF. The CDR3 DNA reads TGTGCCAGCAGCTTTGTAGCGGGTCCGACCTACGAGCAGTACTTC.

For the CDR3, the DNA is TGTGCCAGCAGTTTTTTTCCAGCTTGGGTCGGCTACACCTTC. Its protein product is CASSFFPAWVGYTF. The genes are TRBV28 and TRBJ1-2; unclear D gene. The germline V gene has CDR1 MDHEN and CDR2 SYDVKM. This CDR3 is 14 amino acids long. The germline V and J ends were trimmed by 3 bases and 8 bases, with 16 bases remaining between them.

The chain carries TRBV7-2 and TRBJ2-6; 7 bases agree with TRBD2. The V and J ends lost 5 bases and 0 bases, in that order; junction bases with no gene match: 10. Looked up from germline, CDR1 is SGHTA and CDR2 is FQGNSA. This CDR3 is built from 18 residues. The CDR3 loop is CASSITAGATSGANVLTF. For the CDR3, the DNA is TGTGCCAGCAGCATAACGGCGGGAGCGACCTCTGGGGCCAACGTCCTGACTTTC.

The V and J genes are TRBV6-4 and TRBJ2-3, with TRBD2 matching 10 bases. The CDR3 is 15 amino acids. Trimming cost V 5 bases and J 2 bases; bases outside gene matches: 4. CDR1 MRHNA and CDR2 SNTAGT come from the germline V gene. The CDR3 loop is CASSLAGALTDTQYF. The CDR3 DNA is TGTGCCAGCAGTCTAGCGGGAGCCCTCACAGATACGCAGTATTTT.

CDR3 sequence reads: CASSPASGSWSYNEQFF. CDR3 DNA sequence: TGTGCCAGCTCACCAGCTAGCGGGAGTTGGTCCTACAATGAGCAGTTCTTC. The chain uses TRBV18 and TRBJ2-1; 10 bases map to TRBD2. The CDR3 loop spans 17 amino acids. Germline CDR1 and CDR2: KGHSH and LQKENI. J lost 1 base, V lost 2 bases, and 5 bases had no gene match. The full variable domain, in which reference TRBV18 and TRBJ2-1 provide the parts outside the CDR3, is NAGVMQNPRHLVRRRGQEARLRCSPMKGHSHVYWYRQLPEEGLKFMVYLQKENIIDESGMPKERFSAEFPKEGPSILRIQQVVRGDSAAYFCASSPASGSWSYNEQFFGPGTRLTVL.

The DNA for the CDR3 is TGTGCCAGCAGTGTCAACCCGAACACTGAAGCTTTCTTT. Its translation: CASSVNPNTEAFF. This rearrangement joins TRBV6-1 to TRBJ1-1, with D uncertain. Germline V CDR1 and CDR2: MNHNS, SASEGT. This CDR3 is 13 amino acids long. V lost 4 bases and J lost 1, with 7 bases in between.

The V call is TRBV6-6, the J call TRBJ2-2; no clear D gene. Germline lookup yields CDR1 MNHNY and CDR2 SVGAGI (reference sequence). The CDR3 has 16 residues. V lost 2 bases and J 0 bases, leaving 10 bases between the germline ends. CDR3 loop: CASSYSFTANTGELFF. CDR3 in DNA: TGTGCCAGCAGTTACAGTTTCACGGCGAACACCGGGGAGCTGTTTTTT.

The chain carries TRBV2 and TRBJ2-2; 11 nucleotides line up with TRBD1. The germline gives CDR1 SNHLY, CDR2 FYNNEI. CDR3 length: 13 amino acids. The trim removed 6 bases at V and 6 bases at J, leaving 0 bases unmatched. CDR3 in amino acids: CASRGQGAGELFF. CDR3 DNA sequence: TGTGCCAGCAGGGGACAGGGGGCCGGGGAGCTGTTTTTT.

The V gene is TRBV10-2, the J gene TRBJ2-4; a possible D gene is TRBD2 (6 bases). Germline CDR1 and CDR2: WSHSY and SAAADI. CDR3 length equals 16 residues. Trimming removed 3 bases at V and 4 bases at J, with 16 bases between. The CDR3 loop reads CASSEYLGSSKNIQYF. Written as DNA, the CDR3 is TGCGCCAGCAGTGAATATCTCGGGAGTTCAAAAAACATTCAGTACTTC.